One and the same sample provided the 30 T cell receptor beta chains below, sequenced in a study of human T cells and chemical hapten exposure. Via MiXCR, TCRdb re-called the RACE reads, giving one row per CDR3 protein. Of approximately 80,000 distinct CDR3 sequences detected, 10% to 13% appear once; the ten largest clones hold roughly 3.7%. Time point here: patch test 3, about 24 weeks after DPC sensitization. The sample's treatment: therapeutic diphenylcyclopropenone sensitization with weekly scalp DPC. Sequencing was performed on whole blood, taken in connection with sensitization to the hapten diphenylcyclopropenone (DPC). Source of these receptors: a woman aged 45 to 65 with alopecia areata. Some clones in this sample may be carry-over from other donors' samples.

The sample holds a few counts of this clonotype. The rearrangement links TRBV5-1 to TRBJ2-1; a possible D gene is TRBD2 (6 bases). Germline V lookup: CDR1 SGHRS, CDR2 YFSETQ. With 4 bases removed from V and 0 bases from J, the gap between germline ends came to 20 bases. The CDR3 extends over 18 amino acids. The CDR3 region is CASSGGAGKLSSYNEQFF. DNA for the CDR3: TGCGCCAGCAGCGGGGGAGCGGGCAAGTTGAGCTCCTACAATGAGCAGTTCTTC.

This clonotype appeared a few times. The chain links TRBV11-2 to TRBJ1-5; D not resolved. Per the germline V gene, CDR1 is SGHAT and CDR2 is FQNNGV. Trimming took 5 bases from V and 3 from J, leaving 8 bases between them. The CDR3 loop spans 13 amino acids. The CDR3 region is CASSRVYNQPQHF. The CDR3 coding sequence is TGTGCCAGCAGCCGGGTTTACAATCAGCCCCAGCATTTT.

This clonotype was seen at least ten times. This chain connects TRBV6-5 to TRBJ1-5; D not resolved. Germline assignment: CDR1 MNHEY and CDR2 SVGAGI. V was pared by 2 bases and J by 4 bases, with 9 bases between. The CDR3 has 14 amino acids. CDR3 region: CASSYNIRNQPQHF. The CDR3 DNA is TGTGCCAGCAGTTACAATATAAGAAATCAGCCCCAGCATTTT.

This clonotype was found many times. The rearrangement uses TRBV30 and TRBJ1-1; D is unresolved. CDR3 length equals 13 residues. The V end lost 5 bases, the J end lost 2 bases, and 12 bases lay between the germline ends. Germline V CDR1 and CDR2: GTSNPN, SVGIG (reference sequence). In nucleotides, the CDR3 is TGTGCCTGGTCAAGGGTACACAACACTGAAGCTTTCTTT. Its translation is CAWSRVHNTEAFF.

This clonotype was detected ten times or more. The chain employs TRBV9 and TRBJ2-7, with no clear D. This CDR3 spans 15 amino acids. The V end was cut by 2 bases, the J end by 0 bases, with 12 bases between. Germline V gene lookup returns CDR1 SGDLS and CDR2 YYNGEE. Written as DNA, the CDR3 is TGTGCCAGCAGCGTTGGGGTAGGATTCTCCTACGAGCAGTACTTC. Translating gives CASSVGVGFSYEQYF.

In this sample, this clonotype turned up a few times. The chain couples TRBV18 to TRBJ2-1; 12 bases are shared with TRBD2. CDR1 is KGHSH, CDR2 LQKENI, per germline. The CDR3 spans 15 residues. After removal of 3 bases from V and 8 bases from J, the junction contained 5 bases not matched to a gene. CDR3 coding DNA: TGTGCCAGCTCACCGTCTAGCGGGAGGGGCTATGAGCAGTTCTTC. Translating it yields CASSPSSGRGYEQFF.

The chain carries TRBV5-1 and TRBJ2-7; the match to TRBD2 covers 7 bases. Unmatched junction bases numbered 8, after V lost 4 bases and J lost 4 bases. CDR1 and CDR2 from the germline V gene are SGHRS and YFSETQ. This CDR3 has 14 residues. Written as DNA, the CDR3 is TGCGCCAGCAGCCCGACCGCGGGAGCGTACGAGCAGTACTTC. Translated, it gives CASSPTAGAYEQYF.

V usage is TRBV7-3 and J usage is TRBJ2-3, with 9 positions matching TRBD1. The CDR3 has 16 amino acids. V lost 5 bases and J lost 4; bases outside the gene matches: 10. Germline CDR1 reads SGHTA; CDR2 reads FQGTGA. The CDR3 DNA follows: TGTGCCAGCAGCCCCTCCGGGACAGGGATCGCAGATACGCAGTATTTT. Translation gives CASSPSGTGIADTQYF.

This clonotype was recorded many times. This chain connects TRBV20-1 to TRBJ2-1, with TRBD2 matching over 13 bases. The CDR3 has 15 amino acids. With 6 bases clipped from V and 1 base from J, the junction kept 3 bases outside the gene matches. Germline V CDR1 and CDR2: DFQATT, SNEGSKA (reference sequence). The CDR3 coding sequence is TGCAGTGCACCACTAGCGGGAGGGTCCTACAATGAGCAGTTCTTC. The encoded protein is CSAPLAGGSYNEQFF.

This clonotype appeared a few times. The junction and the germline gene differ at one end; a read error may be behind it. CDR3 DNA: TGTGTCAGCAGCAGCAGGGGGCGAAGCACCGGGGAGCTGTTTTTT. Protein: CVSSSRGRSTGELFF. The chain combines TRBV7-8 with TRBJ2-2; 8 positions agree with TRBD1. The CDR3 spans 15 residues. Germline V gene sequence: CDR1 SGHVS, CDR2 FQNEAQ.

The V gene is TRBV10-3, the J gene TRBJ2-5, with D possibly matching TRBD2 (5 bases). CDR1 is ENHRY, CDR2 SYGVKD, per germline. Trimming shortened V by 11 bases and J by 4 bases, and 17 bases separated the two germline ends. The CDR3 is 13 residues long. CDR3 loop: CASEPTGRETQYF. In nucleotides, the CDR3 is TGTGCCTCCGAACCGACGGGGAGAGAGACCCAGTACTTC.

The rearrangement joins TRBV9 to TRBJ2-3; D not resolved. Germline V gene sequence: CDR1 SGDLS, CDR2 YYNGEE. Trimming pared 0 bases from V and 6 bases from J, leaving 5 bases between. The CDR3 sequence is 12 residues long. The CDR3 here is CASSVEMDTQYF. CDR3 DNA: TGTGCCAGCAGCGTAGAAATGGATACGCAGTATTTT.

The chain combines TRBV7-3 with TRBJ2-1, with D tentatively TRBD2 (5 bases). Between the trimmed V and J ends, which lost 6 bases and 7 bases, there was a span of 13 bases. The germline V gene has CDR1 SGHTA and CDR2 FQGTGA. There are 13 residues in the CDR3. CDR3 residues: CASSWSPGNEQFF. DNA for the CDR3: TGTGCCAGCAGTTGGTCGCCGGGGAATGAGCAGTTCTTC.

There are many counts of this clonotype. The V call is TRBV6-5, the J call TRBJ2-7; the match to TRBD1 covers 7 bases. V was clipped by 2 bases and J by 2 bases; unmatched bases: 3. Per the germline V gene, CDR1 is MNHEY and CDR2 is SVGAGI. The CDR3 runs 14 residues. CDR3: CASSYTGATYEQYF. The CDR3 DNA reads as TGTGCCAGCAGTTACACAGGGGCCACCTACGAGCAGTACTTC.

The chain is built from TRBV7-9 and TRBJ1-6, with D tentatively TRBD1 (6 bases). This CDR3 has 15 residues. V lost 4 bases to trimming and J lost 7 bases, with 14 bases between them. Germline CDR1 is SEHNR and CDR2 is FQNEAQ (reference sequence). The CDR3 coding sequence is TGTGCCAGCAGCTCTTCACAGGGTTCCAATTCACCCCTCCACTTT. Its protein product is CASSSSQGSNSPLHF. The full variable domain, rest sourced from reference TRBV7-9 and TRBJ1-6, is DTGVSQNPRHKITKRGQNVTFRCDPISEHNRLYWYRQTLGQGPEFLTYFQNEAQLEKSRLLSDRFSAERPKGSFSTLEIQRTEQGDSAMYLCASSSSQGSNSPLHFGNGTRLTVT.

This clonotype was seen many times. The rearrangement links TRBV4-2 to TRBJ1-6; D possibly corresponds to TRBD1 (6 bases). Germline V gene data show CDR1 as LGHNA and CDR2 as YNFKEQ. The CDR3 extends over 20 amino acids. Trimming took off 0 bases at V and 0 bases at J, with 18 bases between the two ends. The CDR3 is CASSQESGGQGSSYNSPLHF. CDR3 nucleotide sequence: TGTGCCAGCAGCCAAGAGAGCGGGGGGCAGGGAAGCTCCTATAATTCACCCCTCCACTTT.

Ten or more counts support this clonotype. The CDR3 loop reads CASSLDAAFF. CDR3 nucleotides: TGTGCCAGCAGCTTAGATGCGGCTTTCTTT. V gene TRBV11-3 combines with J gene TRBJ1-1; D unclear. CDR1 is SGHNT and CDR2 is YENEEA in the germline V gene. Trimming took 0 bases from V and 11 from J, leaving 4 bases between them. The CDR3 loop spans 10 amino acids.

There are a few counts of this clonotype. This chain connects TRBV12-3 or TRBV12-4 to TRBJ1-1; D uncertain. The V end lost 2 bases, the J end lost 0 bases, and 7 bases lay between the germline ends. This CDR3 has 14 residues. The CDR3 loop reads CASSLKRVNTEAFF. CDR3 coding DNA: TGTGCCAGCAGTTTAAAAAGGGTGAACACTGAAGCTTTCTTT.

This clonotype was observed a few times. The rearrangement uses TRBV14 and TRBJ2-2; the match to TRBD1 covers 9 bases. This CDR3 is 15 amino acids long. The V gene's germline CDR1 is SGHDN and CDR2 FVKESK. The V segment lost 2 bases and the J segment 6 bases; nucleotides outside the gene matches: 4. The DNA of the CDR3 is TGTGCCAGCAGCCAATGGACAGGGGTGGCCGGGGAGCTGTTTTTT. Translated: CASSQWTGVAGELFF.

This clonotype was recorded many times. The chain joins TRBV18 to TRBJ1-5; D not resolved. The CDR3 contains 13 residues. Per the germline V gene, CDR1 is KGHSH and CDR2 is LQKENI. V gave up 7 bases and J gave up 0 bases, with 7 bases separating them. The DNA for the CDR3 is TGTGCCAGCTGCTCGTCTAGCAATCAGCCCCAGCATTTT. This sequence encodes CASCSSSNQPQHF.

This clonotype was observed at least ten times. This sequence joins TRBV3-1 and TRBJ2-2; D unresolved. The CDR3 runs to 14 residues. V shed 4 bases and J shed 0 bases, with 6 bases lying between them. Germline V gene lookup returns CDR1 LGHDT and CDR2 YNNKEL (reference sequence). The CDR3 reads CASSRRTNTGELFF. The CDR3 nucleotides read TGTGCCAGCAGCCGGCGAACGAACACCGGGGAGCTGTTTTTT.

The sample holds many counts of this clonotype. The chain employs TRBV7-2 and TRBJ2-3; TRBD2 matches at 9 bases. The ends lost 3 bases at V and 5 bases at J; junction bases unmatched: 9. This CDR3 has 16 residues. The germline V gene has CDR1 SGHTA and CDR2 FQGNSA. The CDR3 loop reads CASSLSSGIMVDTQYF. The CDR3 DNA sequence: TGTGCCAGCAGCTTGTCTAGCGGGATAATGGTAGATACGCAGTATTTT.

Here the CDR3 DNA reads TGTGCCACCAGTGATTCGACGGGAGGTCATGAAAAACTGTTTTTT. Protein sequence: CATSDSTGGHEKLFF. The genes are TRBV24-1 and TRBJ1-4; no firm D call. Trimming removed 2 bases at V and 6 bases at J, with 12 bases between. The CDR3 runs to 15 residues. CDR1 and CDR2 from the germline V gene are KGHDR and SFDVKD.

The table lists this clonotype with a few counts. V and J are TRBV15 and TRBJ2-7; TRBD2 matches at 7 bases. Germline V gene sequence: CDR1 LNHNV, CDR2 YYDKDF (reference sequence). This CDR3 comprises 15 residues. Losses at the gene ends were 7 bases for V and 7 bases for J; bases not matched to a gene: 16. The CDR3 loop is CATTPRGGSSGEQYF. CDR3 DNA sequence: TGTGCCACCACCCCACGTGGCGGGAGTTCTGGGGAGCAGTACTTC.

The V and J genes are TRBV7-3 and TRBJ2-1; 9 bases are a match to TRBD2. Germline lookup yields CDR1 SGHTA and CDR2 FQGTGA. After removal of 1 base from V and 4 bases from J, the junction contained 2 bases not matched to a gene. The CDR3 covers 15 residues. CDR3 nucleotide sequence: TGTGCCAGCAGCTTAATGCTAGCGGGGTACAATGAGCAGTTCTTC. Translated: CASSLMLAGYNEQFF.

In its sample, this clonotype was seen many times. The rearrangement joins TRBV29-1 to TRBJ1-5, with a tentative D call TRBD1 (6 bases). In germline, CDR1 is SQVTM, CDR2 ANQGSEA. CDR3 length equals 13 residues. V shed 4 bases and J shed 8 bases, with 15 bases lying between them. The CDR3 region has the DNA TGCAGCGTTGCGGGCGGGGGCCTGGAGCCCCAGCATTTT. Amino acid sequence: CSVAGGGLEPQHF.

The sample holds a few counts of this clonotype. V usage is TRBV6-5 and J usage is TRBJ1-2; 7 bases match TRBD1. Germline V gene sequence: CDR1 MNHEY, CDR2 SVGAGI. The CDR3 is 15 amino acids. The V and J ends lost 4 bases and 6 bases, in that order; junction bases with no gene match: 11. As DNA, the CDR3 is TGTGCCAGCAGTTTCCAGCGAGACAGGGCAAATGGCTACACCTTC. It translates to CASSFQRDRANGYTF.

This clonotype was counted a few times. The CDR3 sequence: CASSLEAPGYSTEAFF. In DNA form, the CDR3 reads TGTGCCAGCAGCTTAGAGGCACCAGGGTACAGCACTGAAGCTTTCTTT. The chain uses TRBV7-6 and TRBJ1-1; weak D call: TRBD1 (5 bases). V was cut by 1 base and J by 4 bases, with 16 bases left in between. The CDR3 totals 16 residues. Per the germline V gene, CDR1 is SGHVS and CDR2 is FNYEAQ.

This clonotype was counted a few times. The chain recombines TRBV4-3 with TRBJ1-2, with 12 bases matching TRBD1. Germline values: CDR1 LGHNA, CDR2 YSLEER. This CDR3 spans 15 amino acids. The V gene end was trimmed by 4 bases and the J gene end by 4 bases; junction bases not matched to a gene: 4. The CDR3 sequence is CASSRGTGGVYGYTF. The CDR3 nucleotides read TGCGCCAGCAGCCGAGGGACAGGGGGCGTCTATGGCTACACCTTC.

This clonotype was detected a few times. The chain recombines TRBV6-5 with TRBJ2-6, with D perhaps TRBD1 or TRBD2 (5 bases each). This CDR3 is 15 amino acids long. Per germline, CDR1 MNHEY and CDR2 SVGAGI. The V and J ends lost 2 bases and 3 bases respectively, with 8 bases between them. As DNA, the CDR3 is TGTGCCAGCAGTTACCGGGGCGTTGGGGCCAACGTCCTGACTTTC. This encodes CASSYRGVGANVLTF.